Listed here is a single T cell receptor beta chain. No antigen is known for it. The sequenced patients had an expansion of CD8+CD57+ cells seen by flow cytometry. Severe acquired aplastic anemia was the diagnosis recorded for all patients. The CDR3 has 13 amino acids. Germline assignment: CDR1 DFQATT and CDR2 SNEGSKA (reference sequence). After removal of 6 bases from V and 3 bases from J, the junction contained 6 bases not matched to a gene. These data are taken from a study of CD8+CD57+ T cells in acquired aplastic anemia. About the research overall: Sorted CD4+ and CD8+ cells yielded around 3 ug of DNA on average.

It was genomic DNA that served as the template for profiling TCR beta VDJ and CDR3. TCRdb used MiXCR to reprocess the reads, holding one entry per CDR3 protein. The table has 270,000 or so distinct CDR3 sequences, roughly 82% seen once; the top ten hold approximately 42%. Notes on the study in general: The number of CD8+ CDR3 sequences shared by patients and controls was approximately 31.

Specimen: sorted CD4+, CD8+, or CD8+CD57+ T cells (not recorded which) from PBMCs. This TCR was sampled from a human donor with aplastic anemia. The chain recombines TRBV20-1 with TRBJ1-2, with 8 bases that match TRBD1. CDR3 region: CSARTGLYYGYTF. DNA of the CDR3: TGCAGTGCACGGACAGGGTTATACTATGGCTACACCTTC.